What follows describes a single T cell receptor (beta chain). The CDR3 is made up of 14 amino acids. The trim removed 4 bases at V and 7 bases at J, leaving 3 bases unmatched. The germline V gene has CDR1 LNHDA and CDR2 SQIVND (reference sequence). The data originate from a study of blood T cell repertoires in COVID-19. Study overall: The samples span acute and convalescent COVID-19 from the United States, Italy and Spain. Sample material is recorded as cDNA or gDNA derived from T cells, B-cell-depleted T cells, or PBMCs.

Sequencing used immunoSEQ multiplex PCR; TCRdb keeps in-frame clones, though not all of them. The data contain approximately 110,000 clones, 74% of them seen just once; the ten biggest clones take up 4.5% to 6%. Seattle-derived patients entered the study during active infection and were followed longitudinally. The specimen sequenced was peripheral blood. The clonotype comes from a man older than 75 with COVID-19, enrolled during active disease. The V and J genes are TRBV19 and TRBJ1-5; the match to TRBD1 covers 11 bases. As DNA, the CDR3 is TGTGCCAGTAGTACAGGACAGGGGGCCCAGCCCCAGCATTTT. This sequence encodes CASSTGQGAQPQHF.